The clone carrying this T cell receptor (beta chain) is large (0.1 to 1%) in the sample. Its target is unknown. Germline CDR1 MNHGY, CDR2 SAAAGT. CDR3 length equals 13 residues. V was trimmed by 2 bases and J by 13 bases, leaving 12 bases between them. TCRdb's copy holds only in-frame clones and misses some; the assay was immunoSEQ multiplex PCR. The table shows some 1,300 clones, with approximately 32% occurring only once. The sample comes from a study of T cells in localized non-small cell lung cancer. The study, taken as a whole, reports: Researchers found a median around 59 of the top 100 tumor clones in adjacent lung.

The genes are TRBV6-8 and TRBJ1-6, with D unclear. The sequence came from a male donor at least 60 years old with stage I squamous cell lung carcinoma. The source material was normal lung tissue next to the tumor, sampled before any cancer treatment. As DNA, the CDR3 is TGTGCCAGCAGTTACCAACCCCAGGAGCCCCTCCACTTT. Translated, it gives CASSYQPQEPLHF.